This paragraph covers one T cell receptor beta chain sequence. The record originates from a study of blood T cell repertoires in COVID-19. TCRdb keeps only in-frame clones here, not all; method: immunoSEQ multiplex PCR. The sample comprises 140,000 to 150,000 clones, approximately 90% of which are singletons, and around 4.5% rests with the top ten. Individuals aged about 18 to 90 years were recruited from about two dozen US areas. Sample: PBMCs or T cells enriched from blood (not recorded which). The TCR comes from a man aged 50-60 years who had recovered from COVID-19.

The CDR3 DNA reads TGTGCCAGCAGTGGGCCGACAGGGGCCGATGGCTACACCTTC. Encoded protein: CASSGPTGADGYTF. This rearrangement joins TRBV28 to TRBJ1-2; TRBD1 agrees at 8 bases. Unmatched junction bases numbered 8, after V lost 5 bases and J lost 6 bases. The CDR3 runs 14 residues. Germline V lookup: CDR1 MDHEN, CDR2 SYDVKM.